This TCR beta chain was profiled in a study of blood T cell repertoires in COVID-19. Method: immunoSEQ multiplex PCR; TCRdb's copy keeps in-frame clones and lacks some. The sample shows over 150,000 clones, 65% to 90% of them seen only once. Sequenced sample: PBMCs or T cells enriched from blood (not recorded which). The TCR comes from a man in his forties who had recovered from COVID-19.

The chain's CDR3 is CASSLGDWPYNEQFF. CDR3 DNA: TGCGCCAGCAGCTTGGGGGACTGGCCCTACAATGAGCAGTTCTTC. The J gene is TRBJ2-1, the V gene TRBV5-1; possibly TRBD2 for D (6 bases). Germline CDR1 and CDR2: SGHRS and YFSETQ. V lost 0 bases, J lost 2 bases, and 9 bases lay in between. This CDR3 has 15 amino acids.